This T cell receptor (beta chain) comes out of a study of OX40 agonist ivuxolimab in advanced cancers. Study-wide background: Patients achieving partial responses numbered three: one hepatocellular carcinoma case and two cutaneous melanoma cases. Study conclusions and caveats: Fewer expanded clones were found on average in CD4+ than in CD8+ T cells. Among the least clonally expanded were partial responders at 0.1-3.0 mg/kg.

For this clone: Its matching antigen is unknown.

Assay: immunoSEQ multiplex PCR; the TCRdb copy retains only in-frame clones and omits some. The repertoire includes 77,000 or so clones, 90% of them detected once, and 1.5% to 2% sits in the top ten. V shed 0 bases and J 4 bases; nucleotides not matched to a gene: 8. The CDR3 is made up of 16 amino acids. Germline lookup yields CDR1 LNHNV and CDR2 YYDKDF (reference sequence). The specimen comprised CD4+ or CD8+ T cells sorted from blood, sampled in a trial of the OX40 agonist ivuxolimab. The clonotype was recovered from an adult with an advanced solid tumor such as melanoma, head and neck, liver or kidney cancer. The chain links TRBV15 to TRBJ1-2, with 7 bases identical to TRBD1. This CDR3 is CATSRDGGGRGYGYTF. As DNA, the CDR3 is TGTGCCACCAGCAGAGATGGAGGGGGCAGGGGCTATGGCTACACCTTC.